This T cell receptor beta chain came from a study of tumor-infiltrating lymphocytes in localized non-small cell lung cancer. Points from the study as a whole: Tumors had more T cell infiltration than uninvolved lung, per TCRbeta sequencing and CD3 counts.

This clone was counted a few times. The target antigen is unknown. The repertoire was sequenced with immunoSEQ multiplex PCR; TCRdb's copy has only in-frame clones and lacks some. This table holds approximately 16,000 clones, more than 40% found once. The germline CDR1 and CDR2 sequences are MNHEY and SMNVEV (reference sequence). Trimming cost V 6 bases and J 7 bases, with 7 bases left between them. There are 11 residues in the CDR3. The chain recombines TRBV27 with TRBJ2-1; no firm D call. The source material was lung tumor tissue. The sequence was obtained from a human donor with non-small cell lung cancer. CDR3 nucleotides: TGTGCCAGCAGCCACGTGAATGAGCAGTTCTTC. Translation gives CASSHVNEQFF.